Each of the 22 T cell receptor beta chains below was sequenced from the same sample in a study of cytomegalovirus exposure and HLA in healthy donors. Amplification used 60 Vbeta primers and 13 Jbeta primers. Method: immunoSEQ multiplex PCR; TCRdb's copy keeps in-frame clones and lacks some. Of 150,000 to 200,000 clones listed, just over 75% were seen once; the top ten hold approximately 1%. Sequenced sample: PBMCs. All receptors derive from a middle-aged woman in good health and CMV-seronegative.

The V gene is TRBV5-1, the J gene TRBJ1-1; D is ambiguous. The V gene lost 0 bases and the J gene lost 4 bases, with 13 bases spanning the gap. The length of the CDR3 is 15 residues. Germline V lookup: CDR1 SGHRS, CDR2 YFSETQ. CDR3 region: CASSLAPQSSTEAFF. CDR3 DNA: TGCGCCAGCAGCTTGGCCCCACAGTCGAGCACTGAAGCTTTCTTT.

This clone turned up a few times. V gene TRBV30 combines with J gene TRBJ1-5, with 9 positions matching TRBD1. The junction had 2 bases not matched to a gene; V was cut back by 1 base and J by 4 bases. The CDR3 contains 14 residues. Germline V gene lookup returns CDR1 GTSNPN and CDR2 SVGIG (reference sequence). CDR3 in amino acids: CAWSGGQGNQPQHF. The CDR3 DNA reads TGTGCCTGGAGTGGGGGACAGGGTAATCAGCCCCAGCATTTT.

V gene TRBV7-2 combines with J gene TRBJ1-1; D perhaps matches TRBD1 (5 bases). There are 14 residues in the CDR3. Germline CDR1 SGHTA, CDR2 FQGNSA. The V gene lost 2 bases and the J gene lost 3 bases, with 10 bases spanning the gap. This chain's CDR3 is CASSLLGGDTEAFF. For the CDR3, the DNA is TGTGCCAGCAGCTTACTTGGGGGGGACACTGAAGCTTTCTTT. The variable domain in full, with the rest retrieved from reference TRBV7-2 and TRBJ1-1, is GAGVSQSPSNKVTEKGKDVELRCDPISGHTALYWYRQSLGQGLEFLIYFQGNSAPDKSGLPSDRFSAERTGGSVSTLTIQRTQQEDSAVYLCASSLLGGDTEAFFGQGTRLTVV.

The gene calls are TRBV19 and TRBJ2-1; a possible D gene is TRBD2 (7 bases). CDR1 and CDR2 (germline): LNHDA, SQIVND (reference sequence). V was pared by 5 bases and J by 3 bases, with 14 bases between. This CDR3 spans 15 amino acids. CDR3 region: CASSERGGGYNEQFF. The CDR3 bases are TGTGCCAGTAGTGAACGGGGAGGGGGCTACAATGAGCAGTTCTTC.

The genes are TRBV7-8 and TRBJ2-5; D might be TRBD1 (5 bases). The DNA end favors TRBJ2-7, so the J call may be wrong. Germline CDR1 is SGHVS and CDR2 is FQNEAQ. The CDR3 is 12 residues long. CDR3 region: CASSLGGGEQYF. For the CDR3, the DNA is TGTGCCAGCAGCTTAGGGGGCGGCGAGCAGTACTTC.

The chain recombines TRBV5-1 with TRBJ2-7, with 8 bases that match TRBD2. The germline V gene has CDR1 SGHRS and CDR2 YFSETQ. V trimming: 4 bases; J trimming: 6 bases; junction bases outside the gene matches: 9. The CDR3 sequence is 14 residues long. The CDR3 spells CASSPASGSSEQYF. The CDR3 nucleotides read TGCGCCAGCAGCCCCGCCAGCGGGAGTAGCGAGCAGTACTTC.

In this sample, this clone turned up once. The chain recombines TRBV14 with TRBJ1-1; D uncertain. The CDR3 totals 13 residues. The germline gives CDR1 SGHDN, CDR2 FVKESK. The V and J ends lost 5 bases and 3 bases respectively, with 10 bases between them. CDR3: CASSKNTYTEAFF. The CDR3 DNA sequence: TGTGCCAGCAGCAAAAACACCTACACTGAAGCTTTCTTT. Full variable domain (rest looked up from reference TRBV14 and TRBJ1-1): EAGVTQFPSHSVIEKGQTVTLRCDPISGHDNLYWYRRVMGKEIKFLLHFVKESKQDESGMPNNRFLAERTGGTYSTLKVQPAELEDSGVYFCASSKNTYTEAFFGQGTRLTVV.

This clone was detected only once. V is TRBV5-1 and J is TRBJ2-1; no clear D gene. This CDR3 spans 15 amino acids. Looked up from germline, CDR1 is SGHRS and CDR2 is YFSETQ. Trimming left V 0 bases short and J 4 bases short, with 11 bases between. This CDR3 is CASSLDSHIYNEQFF. CDR3 in DNA: TGCGCCAGCAGCTTGGACAGCCACATTTACAATGAGCAGTTCTTC.

This chain links TRBV11-2 with TRBJ2-5; the D is unclear. The DNA end is a closer match to TRBJ2-7, so the J assignment may be wrong. The germline CDR1 and CDR2 sequences are SGHAT and FQNNGV. The length of the CDR3 is 12 residues. CDR3 nucleotides: TGTGCCAGCAGCTTTACCGAGAGCGAGCAGTACTTC. Translated, it gives CASSFTESEQYF.

The V call is TRBV18, the J call TRBJ2-1; TRBD2 matches at 10 bases. In germline, CDR1 is KGHSH, CDR2 LQKENI. V lost 5 bases to trimming and J lost 7 bases; unmatched junction nucleotides: 8. This CDR3 has 15 amino acids. CDR3 nucleotide sequence: TGTGCCAGCTCATTTCGGACTAGCGGTATTAATGAGCAGTTCTTC. Translating it yields CASSFRTSGINEQFF.

Here the CDR3 DNA reads TGTGCCAGCAGTGCGGACAGGGGTGCTTACGAGCAGTACTTC. Protein product: CASSADRGAYEQYF. The genes are TRBV2 and TRBJ2-7; the match to TRBD1 covers 9 bases. Germline values: CDR1 SNHLY, CDR2 FYNNEI. Unmatched junction bases numbered 5, after V lost 4 bases and J lost 4 bases. There are 14 residues in the CDR3.

The chain joins TRBV5-1 to TRBJ2-5; TRBD1 matches at 7 bases. CDR3 size: 15 residues. With 4 bases clipped from V and 5 bases from J, the junction kept 11 bases outside the gene matches. Germline CDR1 SGHRS, CDR2 YFSETQ. CDR3 amino acids: CASSPQDRRVETQYF. In DNA form, the CDR3 reads TGCGCCAGCAGCCCACAGGACAGGAGAGTGGAGACCCAGTACTTC.

The chain uses TRBV5-8 and TRBJ2-7; TRBD2 might be the D (6 bases). The V end lost 4 bases, the J end lost 0 bases, and 8 bases lay between the germline ends. The CDR3 is 13 residues long. Germline CDR1 is SGHTS and CDR2 is YDEGEE. CDR3 bases: TGTGCCAGCAGCCCCGGGGGCTCCTACGAGCAGTACTTC. Translation: CASSPGGSYEQYF.

V is TRBV2 and J is TRBJ2-7, with 7 nucleotides matching TRBD2. Germline V gene data show CDR1 as SNHLY and CDR2 as FYNNEI. J was trimmed by 6 bases and V by 5 bases; bases with no gene match: 7. This CDR3 is built from 13 residues. In DNA, the CDR3 is TGTGCCAGCAGTACAAGCGGGATCAGCGAGCAGTACTTC. This sequence encodes CASSTSGISEQYF. Complete variable domain (other parts from reference TRBV2 and TRBJ2-7): EPEVTQTPSHQVTQMGQEVILRCVPISNHLYFYWYRQILGQKVEFLVSFYNNEISEKSEIFDDQFSVERPDGSNFTLKIRSTKLEDSAMYFCASSTSGISEQYFGPGTRLTVT.

This clone showed up just a few times. The chain carries TRBV11-2 and TRBJ2-7, with D unclear. Germline CDR1 reads SGHAT; CDR2 reads FQNNGV. V was cut by 1 base and J by 4 bases, with 8 bases left in between. The CDR3 contains 13 residues. CDR3 bases: TGTGCCAGCAGCTTAGCCACGGTTTACGAGCAGTACTTC. Protein product: CASSLATVYEQYF.

This clone was picked up one time. The germline gene is not matched at one end of the junction; a read error may be the cause. The chain uses TRBV11-3 and TRBJ2-7, with 7 bases aligning to TRBD2. This CDR3 is 12 amino acids long. Germline V gene data show CDR1 as SGHNT and CDR2 as YENEEA. The CDR3 region is CASSSFPGGKNF. CDR3 DNA sequence: TGTGCCAGCAGCTCCTTTCCGGGAGGTAAGAACTTC.

In this sample, this clone turned up a few times. The chain has TRBV25-1 and TRBJ1-1; no clear D gene. The CDR3 spans 11 residues. Germline V gene sequence: CDR1 MGHDK, CDR2 SYGVNS. V was cut by 3 bases and J by 6 bases, with 5 bases left in between. The CDR3 DNA is TGTGCCAGCAGTGACAGGTCTGAAGCTTTCTTT. Translating gives CASSDRSEAFF.

V gene TRBV6-6 combines with J gene TRBJ2-7; tentative D call: TRBD1 (5 bases). Germline lookup yields CDR1 MNHNY and CDR2 SVGAGI (reference sequence). This CDR3 is built from 14 residues. The germline V and J ends were trimmed by 7 bases and 6 bases, with 19 bases remaining between them. The chain's CDR3 is CASTLGQLLREQYF. CDR3 nucleotide sequence: TGTGCCAGCACCCTAGGACAACTATTGCGCGAGCAGTACTTC.

This chain links TRBV9 with TRBJ2-1; D uncertain. The germline V gene encodes CDR1 SGDLS and CDR2 YYNGEE. The V gene lost 0 bases and the J gene lost 6 bases, with 13 bases spanning the gap. The CDR3 totals 15 residues. This CDR3 is CASSVVARSGNEQFF. CDR3 DNA: TGTGCCAGCAGCGTAGTGGCTAGATCCGGCAATGAGCAGTTCTTC.

This clone has only a few counts. V and J are TRBV4-1 and TRBJ1-1; no firm D call. This CDR3 has 15 residues. The germline V gene encodes CDR1 MGHRA and CDR2 YSYEKL. V lost 0 bases to trimming and J lost 4 bases, with 12 bases between them. CDR3 in amino acids: CASSQEPGGSTEAFF. CDR3 DNA sequence: TGCGCCAGCAGCCAAGAACCGGGTGGGAGCACTGAAGCTTTCTTT.

In this sample, this clone turned up a few times. The chain employs TRBV6-6 and TRBJ2-2; TRBD2 matches 11 bases. Germline V gene lookup returns CDR1 MNHNY and CDR2 SVGAGI (reference sequence). Germline trimming cut 7 bases from V and 2 bases from J; bases unmatched to any gene: 3. The CDR3 is made up of 15 amino acids. CDR3 nucleotide sequence: TGTGCCAGCAAGGGGACTAGCGGAAACACCGGGGAGCTGTTTTTT. It codes for CASKGTSGNTGELFF.

This chain links TRBV11-3 with TRBJ1-1; 8 bases are a match to TRBD1. The CDR3 is 15 residues long. The V segment lost 5 bases and the J segment 4 bases; nucleotides outside the gene matches: 9. Germline assignment: CDR1 SGHNT and CDR2 YENEEA. The CDR3 loop is CASSPTDREGTEAFF. For the CDR3, the DNA is TGTGCCAGCAGCCCCACGGACAGGGAAGGCACTGAAGCTTTCTTT.